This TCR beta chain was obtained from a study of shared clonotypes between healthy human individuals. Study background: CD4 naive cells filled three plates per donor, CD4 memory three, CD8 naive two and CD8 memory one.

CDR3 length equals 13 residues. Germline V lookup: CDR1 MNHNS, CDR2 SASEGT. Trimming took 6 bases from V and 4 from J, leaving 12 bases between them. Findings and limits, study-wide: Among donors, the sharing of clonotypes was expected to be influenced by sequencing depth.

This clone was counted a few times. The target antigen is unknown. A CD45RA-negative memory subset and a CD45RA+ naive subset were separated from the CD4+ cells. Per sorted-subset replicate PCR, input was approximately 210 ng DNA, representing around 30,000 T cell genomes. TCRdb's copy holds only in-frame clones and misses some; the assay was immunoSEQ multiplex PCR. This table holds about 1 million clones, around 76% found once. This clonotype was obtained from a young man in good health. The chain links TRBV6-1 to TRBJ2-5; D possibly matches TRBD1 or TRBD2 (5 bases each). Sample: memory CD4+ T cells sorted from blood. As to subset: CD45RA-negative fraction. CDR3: CASSSGHGETQYF. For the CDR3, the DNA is TGTGCCAGCAGCTCGGGGCATGGAGAGACCCAGTACTTC.